Below are 10 T cell receptor beta chains sequenced from a single sample in a study of technical replicates of blood from four donors. The repertoire was sequenced with immunoSEQ multiplex PCR; TCRdb's copy has only in-frame clones and lacks some. The repertoire consists of approximately 76,000 clones, with 80% to 90% occurring once and the leading ten covering 4.8%. Sequencing was performed on PBMCs. The receptors stem from a human donor in good health. Some clones in this sample may be carry-over from other donors' samples.

The chain uses TRBV6-6 and TRBJ1-2; possibly TRBD1 for D (5 bases). V was pared by 4 bases and J by 6 bases, with 12 bases between. This CDR3 is built from 13 residues. Germline V gene lookup returns CDR1 MNHNY and CDR2 SVGAGI (reference sequence). The CDR3 loop is CASSSQGADGYTF. The CDR3 region has the DNA TGTGCCAGCAGTTCTCAGGGCGCCGATGGCTACACCTTC.

This clone has only a few counts. The J gene is TRBJ2-6, the V gene TRBV6-1; D unresolved. Germline-derived CDR1 and CDR2 are MNHNS and SASEGT. Trimming left V 5 bases short and J 0 bases short, with 8 bases between. This CDR3 has 15 residues. CDR3 DNA sequence: TGTGCCAGCAGTATTATCAGCTCTGGGGCCAACGTCCTGACTTTC. Encoded protein: CASSIISSGANVLTF.

This clone appeared a single time. V is TRBV15 and J is TRBJ2-5, with TRBD1 matching 7 bases. The CDR3 sequence is 14 residues long. CDR1 is LNHNV and CDR2 is YYDKDF in the germline V gene (reference sequence). V was clipped by 0 bases and J by 2 bases; unmatched bases: 0. CDR3 sequence: CATSRDRGQETQYF. The DNA for the CDR3 is TGTGCCACCAGCAGAGACAGGGGGCAAGAGACCCAGTACTTC.

This chain uses TRBV7-2 with TRBJ2-2; TRBD2 might be the D (5 bases). The CDR3 contains 16 residues. Germline V gene sequence: CDR1 SGHTA, CDR2 FQGNSA. Trimming stripped 2 bases from V and 7 bases from J, with 17 bases between. CDR3 nucleotide sequence: TGTGCCAGCAGCTTACCGGTCGGACTGGGTGTCGGGGAGCTGTTTTTT. It translates to CASSLPVGLGVGELFF.

V usage is TRBV4-3 and J usage is TRBJ1-2, with D unclear. This CDR3 is 15 amino acids long. Germline values: CDR1 LGHNA, CDR2 YSLEER. Trimming left V 0 bases short and J 5 bases short, with 13 bases between. The CDR3: CASSQDPEARYGYTF. Here the CDR3 DNA reads TGCGCCAGCAGCCAAGATCCTGAGGCGAGGTATGGCTACACCTTC.

The DNA of the CDR3 is TGCGCCAGCAGCCAAGATCGACTAACGAACGAGCAGTACTTC. It yields the protein CASSQDRLTNEQYF. The chain couples TRBV4-3 to TRBJ2-7, with a tentative D call TRBD2 (5 bases). V dropped 0 bases and J dropped 5 bases, with 11 bases sitting between them. Looked up from germline, CDR1 is LGHNA and CDR2 is YSLEER. CDR3 length: 14 amino acids.

The V call is TRBV30, the J call TRBJ1-2; D is unresolved. Germline V gives CDR1 GTSNPN, CDR2 SVGIG (reference sequence). The CDR3 spans 14 residues. V gave up 2 bases and J gave up 0 bases, with 10 bases separating them. The CDR3 coding sequence is TGTGCCTGGAGTTTCGGTTCGGCTAACTATGGCTACACCTTC. Translation: CAWSFGSANYGYTF.

This clone has just a few counts. This chain's CDR3 is CAWRGLVYNEQFF. The CDR3 DNA follows: TGTGCCTGGAGGGGACTAGTCTACAATGAGCAGTTCTTC. The V and J genes are TRBV30 and TRBJ2-1; 8 bases fit TRBD2. V dropped 3 bases and J dropped 3; count of bases not matched to a gene: 1. Germline V lookup: CDR1 GTSNPN, CDR2 SVGIG (reference sequence). The length of the CDR3 is 13 residues.

The genes are TRBV19 and TRBJ1-3; D perhaps matches TRBD1 (6 bases). The V and J ends lost 1 base and 4 bases respectively, with 8 bases between them. In germline, CDR1 is LNHDA, CDR2 SQIVND (reference sequence). This CDR3 comprises 14 residues. The CDR3 protein is CASSIGGTGNTIYF. The CDR3 nucleotides are TGTGCCAGTAGTATAGGAGGGACAGGAAACACCATATATTTT.

The chain uses TRBV7-9 and TRBJ2-3; 11 bases match TRBD1. The trim removed 5 bases at V and 5 bases at J, leaving 6 bases unmatched. From germline, CDR1 is SEHNR and CDR2 FQNEAQ (reference sequence). The CDR3 has 15 residues. The CDR3 DNA follows: TGTGCCAGCAGCCGAGGACAGGGGGCAAGAGATACGCAGTATTTT. Translating it yields CASSRGQGARDTQYF.